This T cell receptor beta chain comes out of a study of shared clonotypes between healthy human individuals. Study outcomes and limitations: Around 5% was the fraction of naive CD4 clonotypes found shared across several donors.

Notes on this clone: What it binds is not known.

The table came from immunoSEQ multiplex PCR; TCRdb's copy has only in-frame clones and leaves some out. The sample includes about 2 million clones, over 85% of them seen just once. The source material was naive CD4+ T cells sorted from blood. Subset defined: CD45RA+ positively selected. The sequence was obtained from a man aged 18 to 29 in good health.

The CDR3, as DNA: TGTGCCAGCAGTTTTTTGTCTACCACAGATACGCAGTATTTT. Translation gives CASSFLSTTDTQYF. This sequence joins TRBV27 and TRBJ2-3; D not resolved. The CDR3 consists of 14 residues. Germline V gene lookup returns CDR1 MNHEY and CDR2 SMNVEV (reference sequence). The V end lost 3 bases, the J end lost 2 bases, and 9 bases lay between the germline ends.